Shown below are 21 T cell receptor beta chains from a single sample sequenced in a study of cytomegalovirus exposure and HLA in healthy donors (dated by TCRdb to between 2016 and 2019). The library was prepared using the immunoSEQ multiplex PCR assay. A mixture of 60 forward primers for TCR Vbeta segments and 13 reverse primers for TCR Jbeta segments was used in the multiplex PCR. Entries here come from immuneACCESS through TCRdb and include only in-frame sequences with V and J called. Some clones fail to appear in such tables; in the studies checked, an unresolved V gene covers under half of the shortfall, and the cause of the remainder is unknown. The sample has over 90,000 clones on record, around 63% of them singletons. The top ten constitute about 4.5% of the sample. The sequencing sample was made of PBMCs. The receptors derive from a human donor in good health.

The chain links TRBV5-8 to TRBJ2-3; D is uncertain. The germline V gene encodes CDR1 SGHTS and CDR2 YDEGEE. CDR3 length: 13 residues. The germline V and J ends were trimmed by 5 bases and 1 base, with 8 bases remaining between them. Here the CDR3 DNA reads TGTGCCAGCAGTCGTCGGGGCACAGATACGCAGTATTTT. As protein: CASSRRGTDTQYF.

This rearrangement joins TRBV30 to TRBJ2-7; the D gene is possibly TRBD1 (5 bases). Looked up from germline, CDR1 is GTSNPN and CDR2 is SVGIG (reference sequence). This CDR3 is built from 14 residues. Deletions cut 5 bases from V and 4 bases from J, with 18 bases between. CDR3 nucleotides: TGTGCCTGGGGGGATGCCCCTCAGGGATACGAGCAGTACTTC. This codes for CAWGDAPQGYEQYF.

The chain has TRBV5-1 and TRBJ2-1, with 12 bases matching TRBD2. The CDR3 sequence is 15 residues long. V lost 4 bases to trimming and J lost 6 bases; unmatched junction nucleotides: 5. The germline V gene encodes CDR1 SGHRS and CDR2 YFSETQ. This chain's CDR3 is CASSPPGLAGNEQFF. CDR3 sequence (DNA): TGCGCCAGCAGCCCACCGGGACTAGCGGGCAATGAGCAGTTCTTC.

The genes are TRBV6-4 and TRBJ2-5, with no clear D. The V and J ends lost 2 bases and 4 bases respectively, with 5 bases between them. This CDR3 is 12 amino acids long. From germline, CDR1 is MRHNA and CDR2 SNTAGT. Written as DNA, the CDR3 is TGTGCCAGCAGTGACACGCGAGAGACCCAGTACTTC. Its translation is CASSDTRETQYF.

This clone appeared once. The rearrangement uses TRBV7-6 and TRBJ2-3; weak D call: TRBD1 (5 bases). The ends were cut back, 1 base at V and 6 bases at J, with 11 bases in the middle. In germline, CDR1 is SGHVS, CDR2 FNYEAQ. The CDR3 length is 14 residues. The CDR3: CASSLGGKGDTQYF. DNA for the CDR3: TGTGCCAGCAGCTTAGGAGGCAAGGGGGATACGCAGTATTTT. Filled out from reference TRBV7-6 and TRBJ2-3, the complete variable domain reads GAGVSQSPRYKVTKRGQDVALRCDPISGHVSLYWYRQALGQGPEFLTYFNYEAQQDKSGLPNDRFSAERPEGSISTLTIQRTEQRDSAMYRCASSLGGKGDTQYFGPGTRLTVL.

This clone came up once. Here the CDR3 reads CASSDSVSGPLAGGKCRVGYEQYF. The CDR3 region has the DNA TGTGCCAGCAGTGACTCGGTTTCGGGGCCGCTAGCGGGAGGGAAGTGTCGGGTCGGCTACGAGCAGTACTTC. The rearrangement links TRBV6-4 to TRBJ2-7; 12 nucleotides line up with TRBD2. Looked up from germline, CDR1 is MRHNA and CDR2 is SNTAGT. The J segment lost 3 bases and the V segment lost 0 bases, leaving 27 bases of the junction unmatched. CDR3 length: 24 residues.

The count of this clone is one. The chain couples TRBV11-2 to TRBJ2-5, with D unclear. Gene TRBJ2-7 matches the end of the DNA better, so the J call may be wrong. CDR3 length equals 14 residues. CDR1 and CDR2 from the germline V gene are SGHAT and FQNNGV. Written as DNA, the CDR3 is TGTGCCAGCAGCGCCACTCTTAGCTCCTACGAGCAGTACTTC. This encodes CASSATLSSYEQYF.

The chain links TRBV19 to TRBJ2-2; TRBD1 agrees at 9 bases. This CDR3 has 14 residues. V gave up 6 bases and J gave up 8 bases; unmatched junction bases: 7. CDR1 is LNHDA, CDR2 SQIVND, per germline (reference sequence). CDR3 coding DNA: TGTGCCAGTAGGAGAGGACAGGGGCCGGGGGAGCTGTTTTTT. Translating it yields CASRRGQGPGELFF.

The genes are TRBV30 and TRBJ2-7, with 8 bases that match TRBD1. CDR3 length equals 12 residues. Germline V gene data show CDR1 as GTSNPN and CDR2 as SVGIG (reference sequence). V lost 2 bases, J lost 4 bases, and 1 base stayed unmatched. The CDR3 is CAWSRDRYEQYF. CDR3 nucleotide sequence: TGTGCCTGGAGTAGGGACAGGTACGAGCAGTACTTC.

The genes are TRBV29-1 and TRBJ2-5; 9 bases agree with TRBD2. Trimming at V came to 1 base and at J to 3 bases, leaving 9 bases not matched to a gene. This CDR3 comprises 16 residues. Per germline, CDR1 SQVTM and CDR2 ANQGSEA. The CDR3 bases are TGCAGCGTTGAAGGTTTAGCGGGGGCTATTGAAGAGACCCAGTACTTC. Its translation is CSVEGLAGAIEETQYF.

The chain has TRBV7-9 and TRBJ2-7; D unresolved. V was pared by 4 bases and J by 3 bases, with 4 bases between. Germline assignment: CDR1 SEHNR and CDR2 FQNEAQ (reference sequence). The CDR3 runs to 11 residues. CDR3 sequence: CASSSIYEQYF. In DNA, the CDR3 is TGTGCCAGCAGCTCCATCTACGAGCAGTACTTC.

This chain links TRBV5-1 with TRBJ2-7, with 7 bases matching TRBD2. J was trimmed by 3 bases and V by 4 bases; bases with no gene match: 7. Germline loops: CDR1 SGHRS, CDR2 YFSETQ. CDR3 length: 14 amino acids. CDR3 bases: TGCGCCAGCAGCGGACTAGGGGACTTCTACGAGCAGTACTTC. It codes for CASSGLGDFYEQYF.

The chain has TRBV14 and TRBJ2-1; 9 nucleotides match TRBD2. With V trimmed by 2 bases and J by 0 bases, 14 bases remained unmatched. CDR3 length equals 20 residues. Germline V gene data show CDR1 as SGHDN and CDR2 as FVKESK. The CDR3 spells CASSQKASGMVLSSYNEQFF. In DNA form, the CDR3 reads TGTGCCAGCAGCCAAAAGGCTAGCGGGATGGTCCTTAGCTCCTACAATGAGCAGTTCTTC.

The V call is TRBV6-1, the J call TRBJ2-7; D unclear. V was shortened by 6 bases and J by 3 bases, with 12 bases between the two germline ends. This CDR3 region has 13 residues. Germline V CDR1 and CDR2: MNHNS, SASEGT. DNA for the CDR3: TGTGCCAGCAGAAGGCAGGAAGGCTACGAGCAGTACTTC. It encodes CASRRQEGYEQYF.

The chain uses TRBV27 and TRBJ2-4; D remains unclear. Germline assignment: CDR1 MNHEY and CDR2 SMNVEV (reference sequence). V lost 5 bases to trimming and J lost 0 bases, with 11 bases between them. There are 15 residues in the CDR3. CDR3 sequence reads: CASSPTEIAKNIQYF. The CDR3 nucleotides read TGTGCCAGCAGTCCTACTGAGATAGCCAAAAACATTCAGTACTTC.

This clone was seen more than once but under ten times. The chain is built from TRBV19 and TRBJ1-4; TRBD1 is a possible D gene (6 bases). Trimming removed 10 bases at V and 0 bases at J, with 15 bases between. Germline CDR1 and CDR2: LNHDA and SQIVND (reference sequence). This CDR3 is built from 15 residues. CDR3 loop: CAILTGNPTNEKLFF. DNA for the CDR3: TGTGCCATCTTGACAGGAAATCCAACTAATGAAAAACTGTTTTTT.

This chain links TRBV19 with TRBJ1-5; D gene unclear. Per germline, CDR1 LNHDA and CDR2 SQIVND (reference sequence). This CDR3 spans 16 amino acids. V was clipped by 3 bases and J by 6 bases, with 18 bases between them. The DNA of the CDR3 is TGTGCCAGTAGTATCTCCGGCCCCAGAGAGGGTCAGCCCCAGCATTTT. Encoded protein: CASSISGPREGQPQHF.

This clone came up once. This rearrangement joins TRBV5-4 to TRBJ2-7; 12 nucleotides align to TRBD2. The germline CDR1 and CDR2 sequences are SGHNT and YYREEE (reference sequence). The CDR3 is 16 residues long. Trimming at V came to 5 bases and at J to 0 bases, leaving 6 bases not matched to a gene. The CDR3 nucleotides are TGTGCCAGCAGTTTTACTAGCGGGAGGAGCTCCTACGAGCAGTACTTC. Protein sequence: CASSFTSGRSSYEQYF.

The chain carries TRBV18 and TRBJ2-1; TRBD2 agrees at 8 bases. CDR1 is KGHSH and CDR2 is LQKENI in the germline V gene. The CDR3 consists of 16 residues. V trimming: 0 bases; J trimming: 2 bases; junction bases outside the gene matches: 3. CDR3 in amino acids: CASSPPLLAAYNEQFF. The CDR3 bases are TGTGCCAGCTCACCACCGCTACTAGCGGCCTACAATGAGCAGTTCTTC.

The chain couples TRBV6-4 to TRBJ1-1, with TRBD1 identical over 7 bases. The germline CDR1 and CDR2 sequences are MRHNA and SNTAGT. The V segment lost 7 bases and the J segment 1 base; nucleotides outside the gene matches: 6. This CDR3 contains 14 residues. CDR3 region: CASIIRDRNTEAFF. The CDR3 coding sequence is TGTGCCAGCATCATCCGGGACAGGAACACTGAAGCTTTCTTT.

The J gene is TRBJ1-2, the V gene TRBV9; D is perhaps TRBD1 (5 bases). Per the germline V gene, CDR1 is SGDLS and CDR2 is YYNGEE. V lost 0 bases to trimming and J lost 8 bases, with 8 bases between them. CDR3 length equals 12 residues. CDR3 amino acids: CASSVGQRGYTF. For the CDR3, the DNA is TGTGCCAGCAGCGTAGGACAGCGCGGCTACACCTTC.